This paragraph covers one TCR beta chain sequence. Its matching antigen is unknown. Generated by immunoSEQ multiplex PCR, the TCRdb table keeps only in-frame clones and is missing some. The table has 110,000 or so clones, roughly nine tenths seen once. This entry comes from a study of PD-1 blockade in classical Hodgkin lymphoma. Broader study findings: Newly diagnosed and completely responding patients shared comparable baseline diversity. Reports indicated that newly diagnosed patients had lower baseline TCR diversity than healthy donors did. While CD8+ TCR diversity did not rise significantly by C4D1, CD4+ TCR diversity did.

After removal of 4 bases from V and 7 bases from J, the junction contained 3 bases not matched to a gene. CDR3 size: 14 residues. Germline V gene data show CDR1 as SNHLY and CDR2 as FYNNEI. Each patient's relapse followed autologous stem cell transplantation, and brentuximab vedotin exposure varied. This sample comprised peripheral blood mononuclear cells (PBMCs), obtained before the second cycle of nivolumab. The TCR was taken from a human donor with classical Hodgkin lymphoma. V and J are TRBV2 and TRBJ1-3; 11 bases fit TRBD1. The CDR3 DNA sequence: TGTGCCAGCAGTGCAGGGACAGGGGGGAACACCATATATTTT. This translates into CASSAGTGGNTIYF.